Listed here are 29 T cell receptor beta chains from one sample, sequenced in a study of blood T cell repertoires in COVID-19. Measured with immunoSEQ multiplex PCR; TCRdb has only the in-frame clones, and not every one. The data hold 200,000 to 300,000 clones, with around nine tenths observed a single time. Material for sequencing was peripheral blood. Receptors were obtained from a woman aged 55-75 years with COVID-19, enrolled during active disease.

This clone was seen just once. This chain uses TRBV29-1 with TRBJ2-2; 8 bases match TRBD1. V shed 0 bases and J 5 bases; nucleotides not matched to a gene: 5. CDR3 length: 15 amino acids. In germline, CDR1 is SQVTM, CDR2 ANQGSEA. CDR3 sequence reads: CSVEDSYRGTGELFF. CDR3 DNA sequence: TGCAGCGTTGAAGATAGTTACAGGGGGACCGGGGAGCTGTTTTTT.

The chain joins TRBV18 to TRBJ2-5, with D maybe TRBD1 (6 bases). Germline V gene data show CDR1 as KGHSH and CDR2 as LQKENI. The CDR3 sequence is 15 residues long. V lost 0 bases and J lost 5, with 13 bases in between. The CDR3 region is CASSPPQGGFETQYF. CDR3 sequence (DNA): TGTGCCAGCTCACCACCACAGGGCGGCTTTGAGACCCAGTACTTC.

This clone was picked up a small number of times. In DNA form, the CDR3 reads TGTGGGTCTGGGCGACAGCCCCAGCATTTT. This gives the protein CGSGRQPQHF. The V call is TRBV28, the J call TRBJ1-5, with unresolved D. The CDR3 has 10 amino acids. Germline V CDR1 and CDR2: MDHEN, SYDVKM.

The CDR3, as DNA: TGTGCCAGCAGCTTATCGACAGGGAAGCAGTTCTTC. It yields the protein CASSLSTGKQFF. The chain has TRBV11-3 and TRBJ2-1; 7 bases line up with TRBD1. The CDR3 extends over 12 amino acids. CDR1 and CDR2 (germline): SGHNT, YENEEA. Unmatched junction bases numbered 3, after V lost 2 bases and J lost 11 bases.

This clone showed up just once. The chain carries TRBV11-3 and TRBJ2-3, with 7 bases lining up with TRBD2. The V gene's germline CDR1 is SGHNT and CDR2 YENEEA. After removal of 4 bases from V and 1 base from J, the junction contained 8 bases not matched to a gene. The CDR3 totals 16 residues. The DNA of the CDR3 is TGTGCCAGCAGCTCACGTGGGGCGGGGGGCACAGATACGCAGTATTTT. Translation gives CASSSRGAGGTDTQYF.

This clone was seen a single time. The rearrangement joins TRBV9 to TRBJ1-2; the D gene is possibly TRBD1 (5 bases). The CDR3 length is 13 residues. From germline, CDR1 is SGDLS and CDR2 YYNGEE. V lost 4 bases and J 2 bases, leaving 9 bases between the germline ends. The CDR3 DNA sequence: TGTGCCAGCAGCCAAGACAGAAACTATGGCTACACCTTC. Protein: CASSQDRNYGYTF.

V gene TRBV5-4 combines with J gene TRBJ2-7; D perhaps matches TRBD2 (5 bases). The CDR3 has 15 amino acids. Trimming shortened V by 4 bases and J by 4 bases, and 18 bases separated the two germline ends. Germline V gene sequence: CDR1 SGHNT, CDR2 YYREEE (reference sequence). The CDR3 protein is CASSPKVGMGYEQYF. Here the CDR3 DNA reads TGTGCCAGCAGCCCAAAGGTCGGGATGGGGTACGAGCAGTACTTC.

This clone is a singleton in its sample. This chain links TRBV11-2 with TRBJ2-1; 8 bases match TRBD2. This CDR3 has 13 amino acids. V lost 1 base to trimming and J lost 16 bases; unmatched junction nucleotides: 9. CDR1 is SGHAT, CDR2 FQNNGV, per germline. CDR3 amino acids: CASSLVSGSIPFF. In DNA, the CDR3 is TGTGCCAGCAGCTTAGTGAGCGGGAGTATCCCATTCTTC.

This chain joins TRBV28 and TRBJ1-2; a possible D gene is TRBD1 (5 bases). Deletions cut 3 bases from V and 5 bases from J, with 19 bases between. Germline lookup yields CDR1 MDHEN and CDR2 SYDVKM. CDR3 length: 16 amino acids. The CDR3 DNA reads as TGTGCCAGCAGTTTCATCGGCAGGGCGTGGGGTTATGGCTACACCTTC. Protein sequence: CASSFIGRAWGYGYTF.

Only one count was recorded for this clone. This chain connects TRBV27 to TRBJ1-1; maybe TRBD1 (6 bases). The V end lost 5 bases, the J end lost 0 bases, and 16 bases lay between the germline ends. Germline-derived CDR1 and CDR2 are MNHEY and SMNVEV (reference sequence). CDR3 length equals 16 residues. CDR3 loop: CASSPQGALMNTEAFF. CDR3 DNA sequence: TGTGCCAGCAGTCCACAGGGTGCGTTGATGAACACTGAAGCTTTCTTT.

The CDR3 here is CASSLIGAGENQPQHF. DNA of the CDR3: TGTGCCAGCAGTTTAATTGGGGCAGGCGAAAATCAGCCCCAGCATTTT. The V call is TRBV28, the J call TRBJ1-5, with D perhaps TRBD1 (5 bases). This CDR3 has 16 residues. V lost 2 bases and J lost 4, with 15 bases in between. Germline assignment: CDR1 MDHEN and CDR2 SYDVKM.

V and J are TRBV9 and TRBJ1-2; a possible D gene is TRBD1 (5 bases). The CDR3 has 15 amino acids. The V and J ends lost 0 bases and 4 bases respectively, with 13 bases between them. CDR1 is SGDLS and CDR2 is YYNGEE in the germline V gene. The CDR3 protein is CASSVGSRAAYGYTF. DNA of the CDR3: TGTGCCAGCAGCGTAGGTAGCAGGGCAGCCTATGGCTACACCTTC.

The rearrangement uses TRBV7-9 and TRBJ2-5; D gene ambiguous. This CDR3 is built from 15 residues. Germline V gene lookup returns CDR1 SEHNR and CDR2 FQNEAQ (reference sequence). V was cut by 6 bases and J by 0 bases, with 14 bases left in between. The DNA for the CDR3 is TGTGCCAGCAGGCCAGGCTACCTCTACCAAGAGACCCAGTACTTC. Translating it yields CASRPGYLYQETQYF.

V usage is TRBV20-1 and J usage is TRBJ2-2; TRBD1 agrees at 8 bases. In germline, CDR1 is DFQATT, CDR2 SNEGSKA (reference sequence). V gave up 3 bases and J gave up 13 bases; unmatched junction bases: 22. CDR3 length equals 17 residues. This CDR3 is CSASPQGQGSARVGLFF. The CDR3 coding sequence is TGCAGTGCTAGTCCCCAAGGACAGGGTTCGGCCCGAGTTGGGCTGTTTTTT.

This clone has just one count. The V gene is TRBV11-2, the J gene TRBJ2-7, with TRBD2 matching 13 bases. Germline V CDR1 and CDR2: SGHAT, FQNNGV. The CDR3 contains 16 residues. With 5 bases clipped from V and 4 bases from J, the junction kept 8 bases outside the gene matches. The DNA for the CDR3 is TGTGCCAGCAGCATAACGGGACTAGCGGGGATTTACGAGCAGTACTTC. It is translated as CASSITGLAGIYEQYF. Looking up the rest from reference TRBV11-2 and TRBJ2-7 gives the full variable domain: EAGVAQSPRYKIIEKRQSVAFWCNPISGHATLYWYQQILGQGPKLLIQFQNNGVVDDSQLPKDRFSAERLKGVDSTLKIQPAKLEDSAVYLCASSITGLAGIYEQYFGPGTRLTVT.

The rearrangement links TRBV10-3 to TRBJ2-7, with TRBD2 matching 9 bases. V was pared by 4 bases and J by 2 bases, with 6 bases of the junction left unmatched. CDR3 size: 15 residues. Germline assignment: CDR1 ENHRY and CDR2 SYGVKD. The CDR3, as DNA: TGTGCCATCAGTGCGGGCGGGAGGGGGGCCTACGAGCAGTACTTC. Its translation: CAISAGGRGAYEQYF.

This clone came up once. V usage is TRBV12-2 and J usage is TRBJ1-1. TRBV12-2 is classified as a pseudogene. The length of the CDR3 is 16 residues. The DNA of the CDR3 is TGTGCAAGTCGCTTGGAGGGGAGACACAGGTTGACTGAAGCTTTCTTT. The encoded protein is CASRLEGRHRLTEAFF.

In its sample, this clone was seen a few times. The gene calls are TRBV30 and TRBJ2-3, with TRBD2 identical over 15 bases. After removal of 8 bases from V and 0 bases from J, the junction contained 3 bases not matched to a gene. From germline, CDR1 is GTSNPN and CDR2 SVGIG (reference sequence). The CDR3 runs 15 residues. The CDR3 bases are TGTGCCCGCGGACTAGCGGGAGGGAGCACAGATACGCAGTATTTT. Translating gives CARGLAGGSTDTQYF.

The J gene is TRBJ1-2, the V gene TRBV28, with 8 positions matching TRBD1. There are 16 residues in the CDR3. V lost 4 bases, J lost 4 bases, and 11 bases stayed unmatched. Germline CDR1 is MDHEN and CDR2 is SYDVKM. DNA for the CDR3: TGTGCCAGCAGTTGGGGACAGGTGTTATATGGCTATGGCTACACCTTC. Its translation: CASSWGQVLYGYGYTF.

The chain has TRBV6-4 and TRBJ2-5; 11 bases are a match to TRBD1. V lost 6 bases to trimming and J lost 4 bases; unmatched junction nucleotides: 4. Germline lookup yields CDR1 MRHNA and CDR2 SNTAGT. The CDR3 has 14 amino acids. As DNA, the CDR3 is TGTGCCAGCAGCCCGGACAGGGGGCGAGAGACCCAGTACTTC. Encoded protein: CASSPDRGRETQYF.

The J gene is TRBJ2-5, the V gene TRBV10-3; 9 nucleotides agree with TRBD2. The CDR3 is 16 amino acids. The J segment lost 1 base and the V segment lost 4 bases, leaving 7 bases of the junction unmatched. Per germline, CDR1 ENHRY and CDR2 SYGVKD. CDR3 residues: CAISAALAGPQETQYF. The CDR3 bases are TGTGCCATCAGTGCAGCGCTAGCGGGACCCCAAGAGACCCAGTACTTC.

The rearrangement joins TRBV24-1 to TRBJ2-5; TRBD2 agrees at 9 bases. The CDR3 runs 16 residues. Trimming at V came to 2 bases and at J to 5 bases, leaving 8 bases not matched to a gene. Germline V gives CDR1 KGHDR, CDR2 SFDVKD. The CDR3 loop is CATSDSGAGGAETQYF. CDR3 coding DNA: TGTGCCACCAGTGATTCCGGGGCGGGAGGGGCGGAGACCCAGTACTTC.

Worth noting for this clone: The sample carries other DNA sequences with the same CDR3. The genes are TRBV19 and TRBJ1-5; 8 positions agree with TRBD1. Germline assignment: CDR1 LNHDA and CDR2 SQIVND (reference sequence). This CDR3 region has 13 residues. Germline trimming cut 7 bases from V and 4 bases from J; bases unmatched to any gene: 3. CDR3 region: CASKDRGNQPQHF. Written as DNA, the CDR3 is TGTGCCAGTAAAGACAGGGGTAATCAGCCCCAGCATTTT.

The gene calls are TRBV4-1 and TRBJ2-7, with D hard to call. Germline CDR1 and CDR2: MGHRA and YSYEKL. The CDR3 loop spans 15 amino acids. The germline V and J ends were trimmed by 0 bases and 2 bases, with 11 bases remaining between them. The CDR3 nucleotides read TGCGCCAGCAGCCAAGATGGCTTTAGCACCTACGAGCAGTACTTC. Translating it yields CASSQDGFSTYEQYF.

The V gene is TRBV24-1, the J gene TRBJ1-2; D not resolved. Trimming removed 2 bases from V and 5 bases from J, with 8 bases in between. Looked up from germline, CDR1 is KGHDR and CDR2 is SFDVKD. This CDR3 is built from 13 residues. Here the CDR3 reads CATSDSLFYGYTF. DNA of the CDR3: TGTGCCACCAGTGATTCTCTTTTTTATGGCTACACCTTC.

This clone has just one count. The V and J genes are TRBV7-8 and TRBJ1-2; D is perhaps TRBD1 (5 bases). V shed 5 bases and J shed 5 bases, with 15 bases lying between them. The CDR3 is 14 amino acids. In germline, CDR1 is SGHVS, CDR2 FQNEAQ. CDR3 in DNA: TGTGCCAGCAGCCCTAGGGGCGAGTATTATGGCTACACCTTC. Translated: CASSPRGEYYGYTF.

The chain employs TRBV28 and TRBJ2-5; tentative D call: TRBD1 (7 bases). There are 14 residues in the CDR3. Trimming took 10 bases from V and 4 from J, leaving 19 bases between them. The germline gives CDR1 MDHEN, CDR2 SYDVKM. The CDR3 reads CATEYRGGGETQYF. Written as DNA, the CDR3 is TGTGCCACCGAGTACAGGGGAGGCGGAGAGACCCAGTACTTC.

This chain joins TRBV4-1 and TRBJ2-3, with 10 bases that match TRBD2. V lost 1 base, J lost 0 bases, and 7 bases stayed unmatched. CDR3 length: 18 residues. Looked up from germline, CDR1 is MGHRA and CDR2 is YSYEKL. CDR3 loop: CASSQGLAGVHSTDTQYF. CDR3 bases: TGCGCCAGCAGCCAAGGACTAGCGGGTGTTCATAGCACAGATACGCAGTATTTT.

The chain uses TRBV5-1 and TRBJ2-2; 9 bases map to TRBD2. Per the germline V gene, CDR1 is SGHRS and CDR2 is YFSETQ. The CDR3 is made up of 17 amino acids. V lost 3 bases, J lost 0 bases, and 6 bases stayed unmatched. The CDR3 loop reads CASSSVTSGPNTGELFF. The CDR3 nucleotides are TGCGCCAGCAGCTCCGTGACTAGCGGACCGAACACCGGGGAGCTGTTTTTT.